This TCR beta chain is drawn from a study of control samples from healthy donors and cancer patients. The CDR3 runs 17 residues. The V and J ends lost 3 bases and 1 base respectively, with 19 bases between them. Germline CDR1 SGHRS, CDR2 YFSETQ. Only in-frame clones appear in the TCRdb table, and some are missing; sequencing was by immunoSEQ multiplex PCR. The table records around 140,000 clones, more than 85% of them present only once. This TCR derives from a young man in good health. J is TRBJ1-1 and V is TRBV5-1, with D perhaps TRBD1 (5 bases). The sample taken for sequencing was blood. CDR3 nucleotide sequence: TGCGCCAGCAGCTGGAGGGGACTCTGGGACGCGAACACTGAAGCTTTCTTT. Amino acid sequence: CASSWRGLWDANTEAFF.